The 28 T cell receptor beta chains given below trace back to one sample, sequenced in a study. Each CDR3 protein is one row after TCRdb ran MiXCR on the RT-PCR reads. This table has more than 600,000 distinct CDR3 sequences, over 12% appearing once. The material sequenced was memory CD4+ T cells from blood. These receptors were collected from a female donor in good health, serving as a healthy control.

The chain combines TRBV20-1 with TRBJ1-2, with a tentative D call TRBD1 (5 bases). The ends were cut back, 5 bases at V and 0 bases at J, with 16 bases in the middle. Germline-derived CDR1 and CDR2 are DFQATT and SNEGSKA (reference sequence). The CDR3 covers 15 residues. CDR3 protein: CSAGSQGAANYGYTF. CDR3 nucleotides: TGCAGTGCTGGATCACAAGGGGCGGCTAACTATGGCTACACCTTC.

As concerns this clonotype: A read error is possible here, since a much larger clone lies one base away. The genes are TRBV20-1 and TRBJ2-7; no clear D. CDR3 length equals 13 residues. The germline V gene encodes CDR1 DFQATT and CDR2 SNEGSKA (reference sequence). The CDR3 reads CGAKPRVVHEQYF. The DNA of the CDR3 is TGCGGTGCAAAGCCACGAGTTGTCCACGAGCAGTACTTC.

The chain joins TRBV20-1 to TRBJ1-6; the D gene is possibly TRBD1 (5 bases). The V gene lost 0 bases and the J gene lost 10 bases, with 16 bases spanning the gap. The CDR3 contains 15 residues. CDR1 and CDR2 (germline): DFQATT, SNEGSKA (reference sequence). CDR3 loop: CSARDRTQGSSPLHF. CDR3 sequence (DNA): TGCAGTGCTAGAGATAGGACGCAGGGAAGCTCACCCCTCCACTTT.

The chain has TRBV20-1 and TRBJ1-2; D not resolved. The CDR3 is 13 residues long. Deletions cut 5 bases from V and 7 bases from J, with 17 bases between. The germline V gene encodes CDR1 DFQATT and CDR2 SNEGSKA (reference sequence). The CDR3 loop reads CSAPLSSAGGYTF. The CDR3 DNA reads as TGCAGTGCTCCATTATCCTCAGCCGGTGGCTACACCTTC.

This clonotype appeared many times. This chain connects TRBV29-1 to TRBJ2-1; a weak D match, TRBD2 (6 bases). There are 15 residues in the CDR3. Germline CDR1 is SQVTM and CDR2 is ANQGSEA. Trimming left V 6 bases short and J 9 bases short, with 24 bases between. CDR3 DNA sequence: TGCAGCGTCGCAGGGACTGCCCTCGGCCCCGGTGAGCAGTTCTTC. Its translation is CSVAGTALGPGEQFF.

Many counts were recorded for this clonotype. This chain uses TRBV10-3 with TRBJ2-1; 9 bases fit TRBD1. CDR3 length: 16 residues. CDR1 ENHRY and CDR2 SYGVKD come from the germline V gene. Trimming removed 0 bases from V and 2 bases from J; junction bases left unmatched: 2. The CDR3 region has the DNA TGTGCCATCAGTGAGTCCGGGACAGGGACCTACAATGAGCAGTTCTTC. Its translation is CAISESGTGTYNEQFF.

The chain is built from TRBV19 and TRBJ2-7, with D possibly matching TRBD1 (7 bases). The ends were cut back, 5 bases at V and 3 bases at J, with 11 bases in the middle. The CDR3 is 13 residues long. Germline values: CDR1 LNHDA, CDR2 SQIVND (reference sequence). CDR3 sequence reads: CASSRGTDYEQYF. In DNA form, the CDR3 reads TGTGCCAGTAGTCGGGGGACAGACTACGAGCAGTACTTC.

This clonotype was seen only a few times. This chain joins TRBV7-2 and TRBJ2-7; unclear D gene. In germline, CDR1 is SGHTA, CDR2 FQGNSA. The V and J ends lost 0 bases and 5 bases respectively, with 5 bases between them. This CDR3 is 12 amino acids long. Here the CDR3 DNA reads TGTGCCAGCAGCTTAGCGCACAACGAGCAGTACTTC. Translating gives CASSLAHNEQYF.

This clonotype came up a few times. The chain uses TRBV20-1 and TRBJ1-1, with no clear D. Germline V CDR1 and CDR2: DFQATT, SNEGSKA (reference sequence). V dropped 0 bases and J dropped 1 base, with 12 bases sitting between them. CDR3 size: 15 residues. This CDR3 reads CSARDLRGTNTEAFF. CDR3 DNA sequence: TGCAGTGCTAGAGATCTCCGGGGTACGAACACTGAAGCTTTCTTT.

This clonotype has at least ten counts. The chain joins TRBV7-9 to TRBJ2-3, with 9 bases aligning to TRBD1. CDR3 size: 16 residues. Looked up from germline, CDR1 is SEHNR and CDR2 is FQNEAQ (reference sequence). After removal of 4 bases from V and 3 bases from J, the junction contained 8 bases not matched to a gene. Here the CDR3 DNA reads TGTGCCAGCAGCTGGACGCGGGACAGGGAAACAGATACGCAGTATTTT. Translated: CASSWTRDRETDTQYF.

In its sample, this clonotype was seen many times. The gene calls are TRBV10-3 and TRBJ2-3; the match to TRBD2 covers 14 bases. The CDR3 has 17 residues. V was clipped by 2 bases and J by 6 bases; unmatched bases: 7. Germline CDR1 and CDR2: ENHRY and SYGVKD. In DNA form, the CDR3 reads TGTGCCATCAGTGAGACGACTAGCGGGGGGGCTCGTGATACGCAGTATTTT. Translation gives CAISETTSGGARDTQYF.

Ten or more counts support this clonotype. CDR3 DNA: TGTGCCAGCAGCCAACCGTACGCCGGCTCGACCTACAATGAGCAGTTCTTC. The encoded protein is CASSQPYAGSTYNEQFF. This chain connects TRBV4-2 to TRBJ2-1; unclear D gene. The CDR3 is 17 residues long. The V and J ends lost 2 bases and 2 bases respectively, with 16 bases between them. Germline loops: CDR1 LGHNA, CDR2 YNFKEQ.

The table lists this clonotype with many counts. The rearrangement uses TRBV5-1 and TRBJ2-7; no definite D call. V was pared by 4 bases and J by 3 bases, with 14 bases between. This CDR3 has 14 residues. Germline V CDR1 and CDR2: SGHRS, YFSETQ. CDR3 DNA: TGCGCCAGCAGCCCCTCCGGACCCTACTACGAGCAGTACTTC. This codes for CASSPSGPYYEQYF.

The CDR3 DNA reads as TGTGCCAGCTCACCAACGGACAGTAACTACGAGCAGTACTTC. Amino acids: CASSPTDSNYEQYF. The genes are TRBV18 and TRBJ2-7; tentative D call: TRBD1 (6 bases). V was cut by 2 bases and J by 3 bases, with 11 bases left in between. This CDR3 contains 14 residues. CDR1 is KGHSH and CDR2 is LQKENI in the germline V gene.

The chain employs TRBV6-5 and TRBJ1-5; tentatively, D is TRBD1 (5 bases). The CDR3 totals 14 residues. V was clipped by 6 bases and J by 7 bases, with 16 bases between them. Germline CDR1 and CDR2: MNHEY and SVGAGI. The CDR3 DNA is TGTGCCAGCAGCCACGGGCCAGGGAGGCAGCCCCAGCATTTT. Its translation: CASSHGPGRQPQHF.

The table lists this clonotype with many counts. The rearrangement joins TRBV20-1 to TRBJ2-2, with D unresolved. The CDR3 loop spans 13 amino acids. CDR1 and CDR2 (germline): DFQATT, SNEGSKA (reference sequence). The V end lost 2 bases, the J end lost 4 bases, and 8 bases lay between the germline ends. DNA of the CDR3: TGCAGTGCTAGAACCCACTTCACCGGGGAGCTGTTTTTT. The encoded protein is CSARTHFTGELFF.

V gene TRBV7-2 combines with J gene TRBJ2-3; 8 positions match TRBD2. The CDR3 consists of 16 residues. Trimming cost V 5 bases and J 3 bases; bases outside gene matches: 10. Germline V gene sequence: CDR1 SGHTA, CDR2 FQGNSA. The CDR3 loop reads CASSSGNGRGTDTQYF. The CDR3 DNA reads TGTGCCAGCAGCAGCGGTAACGGGAGGGGGACAGATACGCAGTATTTT.

This clonotype occurred a few times. J is TRBJ1-3 and V is TRBV7-8, with D tentatively TRBD1 (6 bases). This CDR3 spans 14 amino acids. CDR1 SGHVS and CDR2 FQNEAQ come from the germline V gene. V was pared by 1 base and J by 7 bases, with 11 bases between. Written as DNA, the CDR3 is TGTGCCAGCAGCTTAGACAGGGATATTAACACCATATATTTT. Translating gives CASSLDRDINTIYF.

The gene calls are TRBV7-2 and TRBJ2-3; 7 bases are shared with TRBD2. Germline V gives CDR1 SGHTA, CDR2 FQGNSA. The CDR3 has 15 amino acids. V trimming: 1 base; J trimming: 3 bases; junction bases outside the gene matches: 4. In nucleotides, the CDR3 is TGTGCCAGCAGCTTAGTGGTCGGGAGGACAGATACGCAGTATTTT. Its protein product is CASSLVVGRTDTQYF.

The rearrangement links TRBV20-1 to TRBJ1-5; maybe TRBD1 (5 bases). The CDR3 length is 16 residues. The ends were cut back, 1 base at V and 4 bases at J, with 17 bases in the middle. Looked up from germline, CDR1 is DFQATT and CDR2 is SNEGSKA (reference sequence). The CDR3 loop reads CSARVEGRWRNQPQHF. CDR3 DNA sequence: TGCAGTGCTAGAGTTGAGGGACGCTGGCGAAATCAGCCCCAGCATTTT.

The gene calls are TRBV3-1 and TRBJ1-1; D is perhaps TRBD1 (6 bases). V lost 1 base and J 5 bases, leaving 14 bases between the germline ends. Germline V CDR1 and CDR2: LGHDT, YNNKEL (reference sequence). This CDR3 has 15 amino acids. The CDR3 DNA follows: TGTGCCAGCAGCCAAGGGACACAGGGTTGGACTGAAGCTTTCTTT. Translation: CASSQGTQGWTEAFF.

The chain combines TRBV18 with TRBJ1-4; D ambiguous. CDR1 and CDR2 from the germline V gene are KGHSH and LQKENI. The CDR3 has 12 residues. Trimming removed 0 bases from V and 13 bases from J, with 9 bases in between. Written as DNA, the CDR3 is TGTGCCAGCTCACCACCGAGGGTTCGACTGTTTTTT. It yields the protein CASSPPRVRLFF.

This clonotype was counted only a few times. V and J are TRBV28 and TRBJ2-1; the match to TRBD2 covers 8 bases. Germline-derived CDR1 and CDR2 are MDHEN and SYDVKM. V shed 10 bases, J shed 5 bases, and the junction held 10 bases outside the gene matches. The CDR3 totals 14 residues. CDR3 in DNA: TGTGCCACCGGCGGACTAGCTTTCCACAATGAGCAGTTCTTC. It yields the protein CATGGLAFHNEQFF.

This clonotype turned up a few times. V and J are TRBV20-1 and TRBJ2-1; a possible D gene is TRBD2 (5 bases). The CDR3 runs to 12 residues. CDR1 is DFQATT and CDR2 is SNEGSKA in the germline V gene (reference sequence). V lost 5 bases and J 8 bases, leaving 13 bases between the germline ends. CDR3 residues: CSARWTFDEQFF. The CDR3 bases are TGCAGTGCTCGGTGGACTTTCGATGAGCAGTTCTTC.

The chain uses TRBV28 and TRBJ1-4, with D uncertain. V gave up 5 bases and J gave up 7 bases, with 14 bases separating them. Germline loops: CDR1 MDHEN, CDR2 SYDVKM. CDR3 length: 14 amino acids. The CDR3 reads CASSLQYFPEKLFF. The CDR3 nucleotides are TGTGCCAGCAGTCTCCAGTACTTCCCTGAAAAACTGTTTTTT. Based on the CDR3 plus reference TRBV28 and TRBJ1-4, the full variable domain is DVKVTQSSRYLVKRTGEKVFLECVQDMDHENMFWYRQDPGLGLRLIYFSYDVKMKEKGDIPEGYSVSREKKERFSLILESASTNQTSMYLCASSLQYFPEKLFFGSGTQLSVL.

This clonotype came up many times. The chain couples TRBV12-3 or TRBV12-4 to TRBJ1-3; perhaps TRBD1 as D (5 bases). The CDR3 has 15 amino acids. V lost 6 bases to trimming and J lost 2 bases, with 14 bases between them. CDR3 nucleotide sequence: TGTGCCAGCAGGGCTCAGGGTACCCCTGGAAACACCATATATTTT. Amino acid sequence: CASRAQGTPGNTIYF.

The gene calls are TRBV7-3 and TRBJ2-1; 8 nucleotides line up with TRBD2. The V and J ends lost 5 bases and 6 bases, in that order; junction bases with no gene match: 6. Germline V gene lookup returns CDR1 SGHTA and CDR2 FQGTGA. The CDR3 is 14 amino acids. The CDR3 loop is CASSDWAGGNEQFF. The CDR3 coding sequence is TGTGCCAGCAGCGATTGGGCGGGAGGCAATGAGCAGTTCTTC.

Ten or more counts support this clonotype. CDR3 amino acids: CSASPTSGSYEQYF. The CDR3 DNA sequence: TGCAGTGCTAGCCCGACTAGCGGGAGCTACGAGCAGTACTTC. The rearrangement joins TRBV20-1 to TRBJ2-7; TRBD2 matches 12 bases. V gave up 3 bases and J gave up 3 bases; unmatched junction bases: 3. The CDR3 loop spans 14 amino acids. Looked up from germline, CDR1 is DFQATT and CDR2 is SNEGSKA (reference sequence).